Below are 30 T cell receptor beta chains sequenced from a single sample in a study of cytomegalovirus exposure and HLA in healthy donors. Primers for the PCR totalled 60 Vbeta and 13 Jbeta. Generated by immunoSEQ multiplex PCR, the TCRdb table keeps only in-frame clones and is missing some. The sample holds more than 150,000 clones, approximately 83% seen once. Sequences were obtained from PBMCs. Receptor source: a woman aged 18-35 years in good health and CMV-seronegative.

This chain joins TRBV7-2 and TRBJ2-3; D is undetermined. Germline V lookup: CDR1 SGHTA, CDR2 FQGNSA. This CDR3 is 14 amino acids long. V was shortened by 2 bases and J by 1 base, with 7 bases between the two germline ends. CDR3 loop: CASSLRRGTDTQYF. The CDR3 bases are TGTGCCAGCAGCTTACGTCGGGGCACAGATACGCAGTATTTT.

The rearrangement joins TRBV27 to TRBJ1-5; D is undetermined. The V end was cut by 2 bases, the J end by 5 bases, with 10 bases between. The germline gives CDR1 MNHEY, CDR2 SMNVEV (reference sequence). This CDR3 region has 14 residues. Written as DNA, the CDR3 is TGTGCCAGCAGTTTAATCCCCGGGGATCAGCCCCAGCATTTT. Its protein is CASSLIPGDQPQHF.

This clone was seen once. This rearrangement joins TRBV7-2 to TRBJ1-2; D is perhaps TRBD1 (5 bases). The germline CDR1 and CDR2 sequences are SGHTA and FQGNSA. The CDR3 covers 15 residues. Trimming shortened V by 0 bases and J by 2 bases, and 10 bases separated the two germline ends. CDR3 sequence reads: CASSLAFRGNYGYTF. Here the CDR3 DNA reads TGTGCCAGCAGCTTAGCGTTTCGGGGGAACTATGGCTACACCTTC. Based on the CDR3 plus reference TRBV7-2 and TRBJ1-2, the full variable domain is GAGVSQSPSNKVTEKGKDVELRCDPISGHTALYWYRQSLGQGLEFLIYFQGNSAPDKSGLPSDRFSAERTGGSVSTLTIQRTQQEDSAVYLCASSLAFRGNYGYTFGSGTRLTVV.

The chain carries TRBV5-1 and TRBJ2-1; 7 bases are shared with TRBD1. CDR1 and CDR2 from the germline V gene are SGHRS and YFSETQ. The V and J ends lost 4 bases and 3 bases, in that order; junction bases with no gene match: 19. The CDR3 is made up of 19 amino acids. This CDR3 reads CASSPRGQPPGFVYNEQFF. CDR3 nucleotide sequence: TGCGCCAGCAGCCCTCGGGGACAGCCCCCCGGATTTGTCTACAATGAGCAGTTCTTC.

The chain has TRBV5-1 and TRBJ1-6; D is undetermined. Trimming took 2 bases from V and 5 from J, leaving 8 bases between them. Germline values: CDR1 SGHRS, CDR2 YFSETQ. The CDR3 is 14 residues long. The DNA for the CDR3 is TGCGCCAGCAGCTTAGCGGTAGATAATTCACCCCTCCACTTT. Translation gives CASSLAVDNSPLHF.

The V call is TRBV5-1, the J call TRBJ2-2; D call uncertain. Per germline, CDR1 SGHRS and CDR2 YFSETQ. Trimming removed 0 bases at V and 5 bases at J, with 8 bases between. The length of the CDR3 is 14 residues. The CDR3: CASSLDLITGELFF. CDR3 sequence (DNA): TGCGCCAGCAGCTTGGACTTAATTACCGGGGAGCTGTTTTTT.

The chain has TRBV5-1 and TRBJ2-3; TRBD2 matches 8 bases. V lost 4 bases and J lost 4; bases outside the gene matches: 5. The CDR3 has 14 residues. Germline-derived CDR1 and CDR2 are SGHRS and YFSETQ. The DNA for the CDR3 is TGCGCCAGCAGCCCGGGGGGGCAGTCAGATACGCAGTATTTT. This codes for CASSPGGQSDTQYF. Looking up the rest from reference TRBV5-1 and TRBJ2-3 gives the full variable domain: KAGVTQTPRYLIKTRGQQVTLSCSPISGHRSVSWYQQTPGQGLQFLFEYFSETQRNKGNFPGRFSGRQFSNSRSEMNVSTLELGDSALYLCASSPGGQSDTQYFGPGTRLTVL.

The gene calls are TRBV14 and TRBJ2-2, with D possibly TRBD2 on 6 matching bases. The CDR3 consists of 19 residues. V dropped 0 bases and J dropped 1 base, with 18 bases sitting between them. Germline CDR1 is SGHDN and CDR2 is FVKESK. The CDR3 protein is CASSQDWAQVGLNTGELFF. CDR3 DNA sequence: TGTGCCAGCAGCCAAGATTGGGCGCAGGTGGGACTGAACACCGGGGAGCTGTTTTTT. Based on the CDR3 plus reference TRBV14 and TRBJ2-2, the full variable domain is EAGVTQFPSHSVIEKGQTVTLRCDPISGHDNLYWYRRVMGKEIKFLLHFVKESKQDESGMPNNRFLAERTGGTYSTLKVQPAELEDSGVYFCASSQDWAQVGLNTGELFFGEGSRLTVL.

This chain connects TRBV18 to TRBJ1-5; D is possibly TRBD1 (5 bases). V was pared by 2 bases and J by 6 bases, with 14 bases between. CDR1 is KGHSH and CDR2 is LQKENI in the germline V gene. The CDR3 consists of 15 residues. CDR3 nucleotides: TGTGCCAGCTCACCATCGCAGGGTTCGGGTCAGCCCCAGCATTTT. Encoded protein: CASSPSQGSGQPQHF.

The CDR3 is CASRNRDREEKLFF. CDR3 DNA: TGTGCCAGCAGAAACCGGGACAGGGAAGAAAAACTGTTTTTT. The rearrangement joins TRBV6-6 to TRBJ1-4; 9 nucleotides match TRBD1. From germline, CDR1 is MNHNY and CDR2 SVGAGI (reference sequence). The V gene end was trimmed by 6 bases and the J gene end by 8 bases; junction bases not matched to a gene: 7. This CDR3 contains 14 residues.

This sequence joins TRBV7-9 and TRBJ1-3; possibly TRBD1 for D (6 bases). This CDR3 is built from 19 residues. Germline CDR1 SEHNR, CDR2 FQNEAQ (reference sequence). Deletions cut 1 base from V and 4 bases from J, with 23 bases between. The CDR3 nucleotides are TGTGCCAGCAGCTTAGAAGTTGTGCCGACAGGCCGACGCGGAAACACCATATATTTT. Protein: CASSLEVVPTGRRGNTIYF.

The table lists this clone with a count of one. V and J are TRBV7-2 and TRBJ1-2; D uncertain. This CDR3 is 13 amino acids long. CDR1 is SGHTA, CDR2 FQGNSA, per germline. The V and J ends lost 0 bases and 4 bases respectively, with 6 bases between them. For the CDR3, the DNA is TGTGCCAGCAGCTTAGCAGAGGGCTATGGCTACACCTTC. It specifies CASSLAEGYGYTF. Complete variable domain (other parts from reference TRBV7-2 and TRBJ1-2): GAGVSQSPSNKVTEKGKDVELRCDPISGHTALYWYRQSLGQGLEFLIYFQGNSAPDKSGLPSDRFSAERTGGSVSTLTIQRTQQEDSAVYLCASSLAEGYGYTFGSGTRLTVV.

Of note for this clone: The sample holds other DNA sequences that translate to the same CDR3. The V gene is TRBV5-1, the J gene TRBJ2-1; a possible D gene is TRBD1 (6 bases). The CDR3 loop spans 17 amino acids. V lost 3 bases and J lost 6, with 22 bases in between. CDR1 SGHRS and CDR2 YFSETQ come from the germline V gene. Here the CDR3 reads CASSSTSGQGRGNEQFF. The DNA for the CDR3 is TGCGCCAGCAGCTCCACCTCGGGGCAGGGCAGGGGCAATGAGCAGTTCTTC.

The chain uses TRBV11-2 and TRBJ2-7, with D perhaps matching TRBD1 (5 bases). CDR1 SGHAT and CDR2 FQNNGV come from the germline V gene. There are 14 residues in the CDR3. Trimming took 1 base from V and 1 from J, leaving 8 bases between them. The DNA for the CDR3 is TGTGCCAGCAGCTTAGTAAGGGGATCCTACGAGCAGTACTTC. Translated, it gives CASSLVRGSYEQYF.

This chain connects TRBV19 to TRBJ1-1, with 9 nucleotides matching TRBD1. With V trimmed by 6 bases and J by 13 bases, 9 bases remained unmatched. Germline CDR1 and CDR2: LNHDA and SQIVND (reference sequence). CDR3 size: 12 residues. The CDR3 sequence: CASRGTGSLIFF. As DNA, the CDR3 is TGTGCCAGTAGGGGGACAGGGAGTTTAATTTTCTTT.

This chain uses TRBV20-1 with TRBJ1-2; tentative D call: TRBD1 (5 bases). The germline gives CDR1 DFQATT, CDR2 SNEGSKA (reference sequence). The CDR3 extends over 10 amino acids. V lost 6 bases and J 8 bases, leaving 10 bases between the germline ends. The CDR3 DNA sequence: TGCAGTGCCGGGGGGGGAGGCTACACCTTC. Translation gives CSAGGGGYTF.

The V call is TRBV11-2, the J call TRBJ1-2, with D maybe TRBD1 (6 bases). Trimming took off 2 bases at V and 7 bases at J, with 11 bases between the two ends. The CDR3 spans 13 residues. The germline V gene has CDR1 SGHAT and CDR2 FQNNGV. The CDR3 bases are TGTGCCAGCAGCTTACAGGGGTCTGGTGGCTACACCTTC. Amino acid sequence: CASSLQGSGGYTF.

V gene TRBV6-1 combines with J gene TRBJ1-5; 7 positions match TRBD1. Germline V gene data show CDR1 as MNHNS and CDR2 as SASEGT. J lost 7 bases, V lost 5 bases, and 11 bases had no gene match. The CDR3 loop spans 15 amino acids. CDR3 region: CASSRDAKGAQPQHF. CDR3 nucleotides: TGTGCCAGCAGTAGGGACGCCAAGGGGGCCCAGCCCCAGCATTTT.

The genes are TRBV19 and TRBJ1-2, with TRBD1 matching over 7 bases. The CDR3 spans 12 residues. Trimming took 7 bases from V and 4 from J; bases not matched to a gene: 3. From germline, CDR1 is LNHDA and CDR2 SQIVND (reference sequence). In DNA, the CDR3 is TGTGCCAGTATCTCAGGGGGCTATGGCTACACCTTC. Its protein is CASISGGYGYTF.

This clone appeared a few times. CDR3 protein: CASSDQVAGGSTDTQYF. The CDR3 DNA reads as TGTGCCAGCAGTGACCAGGTAGCGGGGGGCAGCACAGATACGCAGTATTTT. This rearrangement joins TRBV6-4 to TRBJ2-3; TRBD2 aligns across 10 bases. Losses at the gene ends were 2 bases for V and 0 bases for J; bases not matched to a gene: 5. Germline assignment: CDR1 MRHNA and CDR2 SNTAGT. The CDR3 spans 17 residues.

As DNA, the CDR3 is TGTGCCAGCAGCGCTCGGGACAGGGGAAATCAGCCCCAGCATTTT. Protein sequence: CASSARDRGNQPQHF. The rearrangement joins TRBV9 to TRBJ1-5; the match to TRBD1 covers 10 bases. This CDR3 has 15 residues. CDR1 SGDLS and CDR2 YYNGEE come from the germline V gene. V lost 3 bases to trimming and J lost 4 bases; unmatched junction nucleotides: 4. Looking up the rest from reference TRBV9 and TRBJ1-5 gives the full variable domain: DSGVTQTPKHLITATGQRVTLRCSPRSGDLSVYWYQQSLDQGLQFLIQYYNGEERAKGNILERFSAQQFPDLHSELNLSSLELGDSALYFCASSARDRGNQPQHFGDGTRLSIL.

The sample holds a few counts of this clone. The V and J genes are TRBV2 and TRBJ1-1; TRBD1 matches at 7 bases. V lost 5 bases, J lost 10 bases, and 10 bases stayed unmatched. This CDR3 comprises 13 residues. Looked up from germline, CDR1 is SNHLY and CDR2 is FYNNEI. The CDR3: CASSLGGEVGAFF. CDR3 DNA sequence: TGTGCCAGCAGTCTAGGGGGCGAGGTTGGAGCTTTCTTT.

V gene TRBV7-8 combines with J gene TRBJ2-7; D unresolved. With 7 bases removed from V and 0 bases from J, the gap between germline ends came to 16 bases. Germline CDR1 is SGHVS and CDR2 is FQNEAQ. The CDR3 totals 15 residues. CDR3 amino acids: CASTFSLLSSYEQYF. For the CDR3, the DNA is TGTGCCAGCACCTTCTCACTACTGAGCTCCTACGAGCAGTACTTC.

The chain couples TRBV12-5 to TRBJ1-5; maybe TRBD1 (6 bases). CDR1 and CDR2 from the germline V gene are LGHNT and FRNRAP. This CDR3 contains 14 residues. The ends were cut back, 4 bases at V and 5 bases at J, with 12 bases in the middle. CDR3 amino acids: CASGSHSGDQPQHF. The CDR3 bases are TGTGCTAGTGGTTCCCACTCAGGGGATCAGCCCCAGCATTTT.

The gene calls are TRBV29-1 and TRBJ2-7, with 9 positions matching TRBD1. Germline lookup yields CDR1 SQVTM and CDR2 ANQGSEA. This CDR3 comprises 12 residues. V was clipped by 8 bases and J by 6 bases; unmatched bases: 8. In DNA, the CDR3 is TGCAGCCACGGGGGACAGGGTGTCGAGCAGTACTTC. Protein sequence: CSHGGQGVEQYF.

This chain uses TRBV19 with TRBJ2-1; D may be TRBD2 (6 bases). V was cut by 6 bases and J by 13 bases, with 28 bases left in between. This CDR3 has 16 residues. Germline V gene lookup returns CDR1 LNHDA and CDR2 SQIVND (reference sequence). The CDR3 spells CASSRTMRGNGGFQFF. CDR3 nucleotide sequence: TGTGCCAGTAGCCGAACGATGCGGGGTAACGGAGGTTTTCAGTTCTTC.

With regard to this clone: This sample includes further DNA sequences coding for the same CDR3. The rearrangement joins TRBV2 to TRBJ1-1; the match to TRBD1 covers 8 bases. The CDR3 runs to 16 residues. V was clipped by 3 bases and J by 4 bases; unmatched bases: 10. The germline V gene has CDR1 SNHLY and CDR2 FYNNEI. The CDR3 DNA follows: TGTGCCAGCAGTGAGGGGATCCCAGGGGGCGGCACTGAAGCTTTCTTT. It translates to CASSEGIPGGGTEAFF.

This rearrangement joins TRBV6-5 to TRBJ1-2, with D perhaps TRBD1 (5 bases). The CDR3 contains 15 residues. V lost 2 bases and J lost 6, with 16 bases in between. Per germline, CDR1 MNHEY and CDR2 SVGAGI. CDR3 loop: CASSYEFGRANGYTF. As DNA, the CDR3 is TGTGCCAGCAGTTACGAATTCGGCAGGGCAAATGGCTACACCTTC.

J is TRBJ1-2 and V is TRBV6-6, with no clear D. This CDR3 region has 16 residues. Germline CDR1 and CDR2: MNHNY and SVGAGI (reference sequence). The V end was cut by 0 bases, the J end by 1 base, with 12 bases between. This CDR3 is CASSYSSQESNYGYTF. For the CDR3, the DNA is TGTGCCAGCAGTTACTCGTCTCAGGAAAGTAACTATGGCTACACCTTC.

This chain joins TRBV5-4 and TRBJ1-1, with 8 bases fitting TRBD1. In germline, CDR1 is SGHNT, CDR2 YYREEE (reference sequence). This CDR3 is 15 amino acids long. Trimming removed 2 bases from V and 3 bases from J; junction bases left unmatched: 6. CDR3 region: CASSLGQGRDTEAFF. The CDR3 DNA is TGTGCCAGCAGCTTAGGACAGGGACGAGACACTGAAGCTTTCTTT.